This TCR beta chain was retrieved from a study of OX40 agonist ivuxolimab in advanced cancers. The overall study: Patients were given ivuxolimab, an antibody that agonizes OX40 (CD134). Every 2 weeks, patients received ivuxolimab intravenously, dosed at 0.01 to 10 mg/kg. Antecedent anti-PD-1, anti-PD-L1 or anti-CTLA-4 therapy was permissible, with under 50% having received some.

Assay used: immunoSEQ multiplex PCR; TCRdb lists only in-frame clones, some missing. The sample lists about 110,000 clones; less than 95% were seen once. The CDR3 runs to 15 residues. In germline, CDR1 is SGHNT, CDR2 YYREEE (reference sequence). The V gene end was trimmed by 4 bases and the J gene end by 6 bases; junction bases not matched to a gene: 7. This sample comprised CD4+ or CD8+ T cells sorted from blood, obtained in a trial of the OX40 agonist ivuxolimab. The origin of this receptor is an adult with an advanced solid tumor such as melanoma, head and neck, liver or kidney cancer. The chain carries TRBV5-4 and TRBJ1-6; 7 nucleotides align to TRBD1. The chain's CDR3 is CASSQTGNFNSPLHF. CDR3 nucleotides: TGTGCCAGCAGCCAGACAGGGAACTTTAATTCACCCCTCCACTTT.